The next 12 T cell receptor beta chains were all read from a single sample in a study of identical twins. MiXCR, run by TCRdb on the 5' RACE reads, gives a single entry per CDR3 protein. The data show about 200,000 distinct CDR3 sequences, 8% to 11% seen once. The sample consisted of memory T cells sorted from blood. The receptors were sampled from a man over 45 in good health.

This chain links TRBV5-6 with TRBJ2-4; D is unresolved. V was pared by 0 bases and J by 0 bases, with 13 bases between. The CDR3 covers 17 residues. CDR1 is SGHDT and CDR2 is YYEEEE in the germline V gene. Written as DNA, the CDR3 is TGTGCCAGCAGCTTGGTTGGGCGGAGCTTAGCCAAAAACATTCAGTACTTC. Protein product: CASSLVGRSLAKNIQYF.

This clonotype was recorded at least ten times. The genes are TRBV9 and TRBJ2-2; TRBD2 agrees at 9 bases. The CDR3 runs to 17 residues. J was trimmed by 2 bases and V by 2 bases; bases with no gene match: 7. The V gene's germline CDR1 is SGDLS and CDR2 YYNGEE. CDR3 sequence reads: CASSVSSGGRNTGELFF. The CDR3 region has the DNA TGTGCCAGCAGCGTTAGTAGCGGGGGACGAAACACCGGGGAGCTGTTTTTT.

The V gene is TRBV2, the J gene TRBJ2-7; the D gene is possibly TRBD2 (5 bases). V dropped 0 bases and J dropped 5 bases, with 8 bases sitting between them. The CDR3 has 13 amino acids. Per germline, CDR1 SNHLY and CDR2 FYNNEI. CDR3 in DNA: TGTGCCAGCAGTGAAGCGCCCGGGAACGAGCAGTACTTC. This encodes CASSEAPGNEQYF. Filled out from reference TRBV2 and TRBJ2-7, the complete variable domain reads EPEVTQTPSHQVTQMGQEVILRCVPISNHLYFYWYRQILGQKVEFLVSFYNNEISEKSEIFDDQFSVERPDGSNFTLKIRSTKLEDSAMYFCASSEAPGNEQYFGPGTRLTVT.

This clonotype was counted only a few times. The gene calls are TRBV7-2 and TRBJ1-5; weak D call: TRBD1 (5 bases). Germline V gives CDR1 SGHTA, CDR2 FQGNSA. V lost 5 bases and J lost 4, with 15 bases in between. The CDR3 has 15 amino acids. The CDR3 DNA reads as TGTGCCAGCAGCCCCAACGGGGGAGGAAATCAGCCCCAGCATTTT. Its protein is CASSPNGGGNQPQHF.

The rearrangement links TRBV30 to TRBJ2-7; D gene uncertain. Trimming removed 0 bases from V and 4 bases from J, with 4 bases in between. The CDR3 runs to 11 residues. Germline lookup yields CDR1 GTSNPN and CDR2 SVGIG (reference sequence). The DNA for the CDR3 is TGTGCCTGGAGTGTGGATTACGAGCAGTACTTC. This sequence encodes CAWSVDYEQYF.

The rearrangement uses TRBV5-6 and TRBJ1-1; no reliable D call. Germline loops: CDR1 SGHDT, CDR2 YYEEEE. V dropped 0 bases and J dropped 5 bases, with 5 bases sitting between them. CDR3 length equals 12 residues. This chain's CDR3 is CASSLEETEAFF. The CDR3 DNA is TGTGCCAGCAGCTTGGAGGAGACTGAAGCTTTCTTT. Full variable domain (remainder filled in from reference TRBV5-6 and TRBJ1-1): DAGVTQSPTHLIKTRGQQVTLRCSPKSGHDTVSWYQQALGQGPQFIFQYYEEEERQRGNFPDRFSGHQFPNYSSELNVNALLLGDSALYLCASSLEETEAFFGQGTRLTVV.

V is TRBV11-1 and J is TRBJ2-2, with D possibly TRBD2 on 5 matching bases. Germline-derived CDR1 and CDR2 are SGHAT and FQDESV (reference sequence). There are 14 residues in the CDR3. Trimming cost V 6 bases and J 5 bases, with 13 bases left between them. The DNA for the CDR3 is TGTGCCAGCAGGCTGGGAGTGGGGACCGGGGAGCTGTTTTTT. It encodes CASRLGVGTGELFF.

This chain joins TRBV5-1 and TRBJ2-2; D remains ambiguous. The CDR3 has 12 amino acids. CDR1 is SGHRS, CDR2 YFSETQ, per germline. Trimming left V 4 bases short and J 7 bases short, with 8 bases between. Here the CDR3 reads CASSPKHGELFF. CDR3 DNA: TGCGCCAGCAGCCCGAAACACGGGGAGCTGTTTTTT.

V gene TRBV10-3 combines with J gene TRBJ1-4; D gene uncertain. This CDR3 contains 13 residues. The germline V gene has CDR1 ENHRY and CDR2 SYGVKD. Trimming stripped 10 bases from V and 5 bases from J, with 14 bases between. The CDR3 reads CATQAGGNEKLFF. CDR3 DNA: TGTGCCACCCAGGCTGGCGGAAATGAAAAACTGTTTTTT.

In this sample, this clonotype turned up a few times. V is TRBV18 and J is TRBJ2-7; D may be TRBD1 or TRBD2 (5 bases each). The ends were cut back, 0 bases at V and 3 bases at J, with 9 bases in the middle. The CDR3 is 14 residues long. CDR1 is KGHSH and CDR2 is LQKENI in the germline V gene. This chain's CDR3 is CASSPPGRGYEQYF. The CDR3 DNA is TGTGCCAGCTCACCACCGGGACGGGGCTACGAGCAGTACTTC.

The V and J genes are TRBV28 and TRBJ2-6; 8 bases align to TRBD2. This CDR3 region has 19 residues. The trim removed 6 bases at V and 1 base at J, leaving 14 bases unmatched. The germline V gene has CDR1 MDHEN and CDR2 SYDVKM. CDR3 nucleotides: TGTGCCAGCAGACACAGGACTAGCCCCCTACTATCTGGGGCCAACGTCCTGACTTTC. Its protein is CASRHRTSPLLSGANVLTF.

This clonotype came up many times. This chain joins TRBV7-9 and TRBJ2-1; no reliable D call. The V end lost 4 bases, the J end lost 0 bases, and 10 bases lay between the germline ends. The germline CDR1 and CDR2 sequences are SEHNR and FQNEAQ (reference sequence). The length of the CDR3 is 15 residues. For the CDR3, the DNA is TGTGCCAGCAGCTATAGCCGTGGCTCCTACAATGAGCAGTTCTTC. This translates into CASSYSRGSYNEQFF. The full variable domain, rest sourced from reference TRBV7-9 and TRBJ2-1, is DTGVSQNPRHKITKRGQNVTFRCDPISEHNRLYWYRQTLGQGPEFLTYFQNEAQLEKSRLLSDRFSAERPKGSFSTLEIQRTEQGDSAMYLCASSYSRGSYNEQFFGPGTRLTVL.